These 13 T cell receptor beta chains share one sample of origin, sequenced in a study of cytomegalovirus exposure and HLA in healthy donors. In the PCR, 60 Vbeta and 13 Jbeta primers were used. Profiled with immunoSEQ multiplex PCR; TCRdb holds only in-frame clones, not every one. The sample shows over 80,000 clones, roughly 82% of them seen only once. The sample taken for sequencing was PBMCs. The origin of the receptors is a man aged 25-45 years in good health and CMV-seropositive.

CDR3 in DNA: TGTGCCAGCAGTTACGGACTAGCGGGAGGAGAGACCCAGTACTTC. Translating it yields CASSYGLAGGETQYF. The chain employs TRBV28 and TRBJ2-5, with 14 bases fitting TRBD2. The ends lost 4 bases at V and 4 bases at J; junction bases unmatched: 2. This CDR3 has 15 residues. Germline CDR1 and CDR2: MDHEN and SYDVKM.

The chain has TRBV7-8 and TRBJ2-3, with TRBD1 matching 7 bases. Germline CDR1 and CDR2: SGHVS and FQNEAQ. J gave up 1 base and V 4 bases, and 11 bases lay outside the gene matches. The CDR3 length is 17 residues. This CDR3 is CASSSDPFGQGTDTQYF. The CDR3 DNA sequence: TGTGCCAGCAGCTCCGACCCATTTGGACAGGGCACAGATACGCAGTATTTT.

This clone was seen once. The chain recombines TRBV7-8 with TRBJ2-5, with a tentative D call TRBD2 (5 bases). Germline V gene sequence: CDR1 SGHVS, CDR2 FQNEAQ. This CDR3 contains 14 residues. The ends were cut back, 2 bases at V and 5 bases at J, with 12 bases in the middle. DNA of the CDR3: TGTGCCAGCAGCTTATTAACGGGAAGGGAGACCCAGTACTTC. Its translation is CASSLLTGRETQYF.

This clone was detected once. The J gene is TRBJ2-5, the V gene TRBV6-1; D unresolved. From germline, CDR1 is MNHNS and CDR2 SASEGT. The V and J ends lost 8 bases and 1 base respectively, with 11 bases between them. CDR3 length equals 13 residues. The CDR3: CASGKPFQETQYF. In nucleotides, the CDR3 is TGTGCCAGCGGTAAGCCTTTCCAAGAGACCCAGTACTTC.

The chain is built from TRBV6-5 and TRBJ2-7; D is perhaps TRBD1 (6 bases). CDR3 length: 15 amino acids. Germline values: CDR1 MNHEY, CDR2 SVGAGI. V was trimmed by 3 bases and J by 3 bases, leaving 15 bases between them. CDR3 sequence reads: CASSYIETGSYEQYF. The CDR3 DNA is TGTGCCAGCAGTTATATCGAAACAGGGAGCTACGAGCAGTACTTC.

This clone appeared a few times. The V gene is TRBV2, the J gene TRBJ2-2; D gene ambiguous. The CDR3 has 15 residues. Germline lookup yields CDR1 SNHLY and CDR2 FYNNEI. V was trimmed by 1 base and J by 2 bases, leaving 8 bases between them. DNA for the CDR3: TGTGCCAGCAGTGAAGGTGCCCTAAACACCGGGGAGCTGTTTTTT. Its protein is CASSEGALNTGELFF.

The chain carries TRBV5-4 and TRBJ2-7; 8 positions match TRBD2. The CDR3 length is 13 residues. Germline V gives CDR1 SGHNT, CDR2 YYREEE (reference sequence). V gave up 4 bases and J gave up 7 bases; unmatched junction bases: 7. CDR3 in amino acids: CASSGGTRREQYF. The CDR3 coding sequence is TGTGCCAGCAGCGGGGGGACTAGAAGGGAGCAGTACTTC.

The chain has TRBV10-2 and TRBJ2-5; 8 bases fit TRBD1. The DNA end favors TRBJ2-7, so the J call may be wrong. The CDR3 is made up of 13 amino acids. CDR1 and CDR2 (germline): WSHSY, SAAADI. DNA of the CDR3: TGCGCCAGCAGTCGGGACAGGACCTACGAGCAGTACTTC. Amino acids: CASSRDRTYEQYF.

As to this clone: A junction end diverges from the germline sequence, so it may reflect a read error. V gene TRBV7-6 combines with J gene TRBJ1-2; D unresolved. Germline V gene data show CDR1 as SGHVS and CDR2 as FNYEAQ. This CDR3 contains 13 residues. CDR3 in DNA: TGTGCCAGCACCTTACGTCCTAACTATGGCTACACCTTC. Protein product: CASTLRPNYGYTF.

V gene TRBV7-8 combines with J gene TRBJ1-5, with 7 bases aligning to TRBD1. The CDR3 is 15 amino acids. Trimming cost V 2 bases and J 1 base; bases outside gene matches: 2. Germline V CDR1 and CDR2: SGHVS, FQNEAQ. The CDR3 reads CASSLQGESNQPQHF. In DNA form, the CDR3 reads TGTGCCAGCAGCTTACAGGGGGAGAGCAATCAGCCCCAGCATTTT.

The rearrangement joins TRBV29-1 to TRBJ2-7; D remains unclear. Trimming took 4 bases from V and 6 from J, leaving 19 bases between them. The CDR3 spans 14 residues. Germline V lookup: CDR1 SQVTM, CDR2 ANQGSEA. The CDR3 nucleotides are TGCAGCGTTGCGGGTATCTCCAACGTCGGCGAGCAGTACTTC. Translating it yields CSVAGISNVGEQYF.

CDR3 DNA sequence: TGCGCCAGCAGTGAAGACCCGCGAGGGACAGGCCGAACCTACGAGCAGTACTTC. This encodes CASSEDPRGTGRTYEQYF. This rearrangement joins TRBV10-1 to TRBJ2-5, with TRBD1 matching over 8 bases. The J call may be mistaken, given a closer DNA end match to TRBJ2-7. This CDR3 comprises 18 residues. Germline V CDR1 and CDR2: WNHNN, SYGVQD (reference sequence).

About this clone: The junction does not match germline at one end; this may be a read error. This chain connects TRBV28 to TRBJ2-3, with D possibly TRBD2 on 6 matching bases. The CDR3 is 13 amino acids. Germline V lookup: CDR1 MDHEN, CDR2 SYDVKM. CDR3 DNA sequence: TGTGCCAGCAGTCGGTCCCGGGACTCCCCGCGCCGTTTT. It is translated as CASSRSRDSPRRF.